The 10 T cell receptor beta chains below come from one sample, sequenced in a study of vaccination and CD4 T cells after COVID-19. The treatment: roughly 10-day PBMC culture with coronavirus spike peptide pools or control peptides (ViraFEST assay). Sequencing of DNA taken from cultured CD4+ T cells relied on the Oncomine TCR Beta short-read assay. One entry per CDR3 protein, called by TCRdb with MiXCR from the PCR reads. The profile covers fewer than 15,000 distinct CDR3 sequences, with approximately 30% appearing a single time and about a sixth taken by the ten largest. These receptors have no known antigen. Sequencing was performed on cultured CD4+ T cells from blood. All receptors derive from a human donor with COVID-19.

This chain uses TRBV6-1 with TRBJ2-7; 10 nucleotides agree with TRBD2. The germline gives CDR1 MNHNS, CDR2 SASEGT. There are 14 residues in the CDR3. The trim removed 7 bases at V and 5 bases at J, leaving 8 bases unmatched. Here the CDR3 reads CASKQAGGRNEQYF. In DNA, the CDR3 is TGTGCCAGCAAACAAGCGGGGGGGCGCAACGAGCAGTACTTC.

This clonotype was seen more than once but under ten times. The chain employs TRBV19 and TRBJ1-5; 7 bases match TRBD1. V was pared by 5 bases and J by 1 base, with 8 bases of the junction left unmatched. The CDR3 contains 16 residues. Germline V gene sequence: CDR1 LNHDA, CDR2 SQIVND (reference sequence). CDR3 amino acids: CASSPYQGVSNQPQHF. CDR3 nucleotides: TGTGCCAGTAGTCCCTATCAGGGGGTCAGCAATCAGCCCCAGCATTTT.

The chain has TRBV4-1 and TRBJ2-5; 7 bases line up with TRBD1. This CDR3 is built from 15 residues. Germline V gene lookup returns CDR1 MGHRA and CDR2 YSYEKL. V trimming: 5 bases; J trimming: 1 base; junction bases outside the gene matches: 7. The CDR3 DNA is TGCGCCAGCAGCGACGGACAGGCCATCCAAGAGACCCAGTACTTC. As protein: CASSDGQAIQETQYF.

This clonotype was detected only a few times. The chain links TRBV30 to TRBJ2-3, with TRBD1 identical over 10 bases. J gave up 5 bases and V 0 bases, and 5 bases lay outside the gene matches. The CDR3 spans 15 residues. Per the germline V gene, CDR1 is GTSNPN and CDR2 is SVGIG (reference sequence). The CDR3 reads CAWSVRGQGQDTQYF. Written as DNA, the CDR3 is TGTGCCTGGAGTGTACGGGGACAGGGGCAAGATACGCAGTATTTT.

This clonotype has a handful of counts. CDR3 amino acids: CAWSVGGSWEKLFF. CDR3 nucleotides: TGTGCCTGGAGTGTTGGGGGGAGCTGGGAAAAACTGTTTTTT. The rearrangement links TRBV30 to TRBJ1-4; possible D gene TRBD1, 5 bases. The V end lost 0 bases, the J end lost 8 bases, and 13 bases lay between the germline ends. Germline CDR1 is GTSNPN and CDR2 is SVGIG (reference sequence). The CDR3 has 14 amino acids.

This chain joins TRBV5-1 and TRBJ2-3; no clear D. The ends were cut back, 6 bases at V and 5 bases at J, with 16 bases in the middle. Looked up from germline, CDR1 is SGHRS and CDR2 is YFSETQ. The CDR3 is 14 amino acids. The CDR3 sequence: CASMTHPDGDTQYF. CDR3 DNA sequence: TGCGCCAGCATGACTCATCCGGACGGAGATACGCAGTATTTT.

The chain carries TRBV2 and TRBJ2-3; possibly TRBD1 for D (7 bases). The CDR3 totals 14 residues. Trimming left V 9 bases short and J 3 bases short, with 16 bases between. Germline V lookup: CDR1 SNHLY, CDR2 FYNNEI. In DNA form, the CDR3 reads TGTGCCAGGGAGGGGGCTTCGGGGACAGATACGCAGTATTTT. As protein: CAREGASGTDTQYF.

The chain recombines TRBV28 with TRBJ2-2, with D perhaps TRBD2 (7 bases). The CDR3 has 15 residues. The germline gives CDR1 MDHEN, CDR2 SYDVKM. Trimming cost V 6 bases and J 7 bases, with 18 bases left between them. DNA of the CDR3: TGTGCCAGCAGCCGAAGGGGGGGGGCCGGCGGGGAGCTGTTTTTT. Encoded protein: CASSRRGGAGGELFF.

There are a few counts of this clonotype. In DNA form, the CDR3 reads TGTGCCAGCAGTGGAGAACCGGGCCGACGTGGAAAACTGTTTTTT. As protein: CASSGEPGRRGKLFF. The gene calls are TRBV27 and TRBJ1-4; D gene ambiguous. Trimming stripped 5 bases from V and 10 bases from J, with 20 bases between. Germline lookup yields CDR1 MNHEY and CDR2 SMNVEV (reference sequence). This CDR3 has 15 amino acids.

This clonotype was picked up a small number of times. For the CDR3, the DNA is TGCAGTGCTAGAGACCCGACTAGCGGGGGGCTCGAGACCCAGTACTTC. It translates to CSARDPTSGGLETQYF. V is TRBV20-1 and J is TRBJ2-5, with 13 bases matching TRBD2. The J segment lost 5 bases and the V segment lost 0 bases, leaving 6 bases of the junction unmatched. The CDR3 is 16 amino acids. Germline CDR1 DFQATT, CDR2 SNEGSKA (reference sequence).